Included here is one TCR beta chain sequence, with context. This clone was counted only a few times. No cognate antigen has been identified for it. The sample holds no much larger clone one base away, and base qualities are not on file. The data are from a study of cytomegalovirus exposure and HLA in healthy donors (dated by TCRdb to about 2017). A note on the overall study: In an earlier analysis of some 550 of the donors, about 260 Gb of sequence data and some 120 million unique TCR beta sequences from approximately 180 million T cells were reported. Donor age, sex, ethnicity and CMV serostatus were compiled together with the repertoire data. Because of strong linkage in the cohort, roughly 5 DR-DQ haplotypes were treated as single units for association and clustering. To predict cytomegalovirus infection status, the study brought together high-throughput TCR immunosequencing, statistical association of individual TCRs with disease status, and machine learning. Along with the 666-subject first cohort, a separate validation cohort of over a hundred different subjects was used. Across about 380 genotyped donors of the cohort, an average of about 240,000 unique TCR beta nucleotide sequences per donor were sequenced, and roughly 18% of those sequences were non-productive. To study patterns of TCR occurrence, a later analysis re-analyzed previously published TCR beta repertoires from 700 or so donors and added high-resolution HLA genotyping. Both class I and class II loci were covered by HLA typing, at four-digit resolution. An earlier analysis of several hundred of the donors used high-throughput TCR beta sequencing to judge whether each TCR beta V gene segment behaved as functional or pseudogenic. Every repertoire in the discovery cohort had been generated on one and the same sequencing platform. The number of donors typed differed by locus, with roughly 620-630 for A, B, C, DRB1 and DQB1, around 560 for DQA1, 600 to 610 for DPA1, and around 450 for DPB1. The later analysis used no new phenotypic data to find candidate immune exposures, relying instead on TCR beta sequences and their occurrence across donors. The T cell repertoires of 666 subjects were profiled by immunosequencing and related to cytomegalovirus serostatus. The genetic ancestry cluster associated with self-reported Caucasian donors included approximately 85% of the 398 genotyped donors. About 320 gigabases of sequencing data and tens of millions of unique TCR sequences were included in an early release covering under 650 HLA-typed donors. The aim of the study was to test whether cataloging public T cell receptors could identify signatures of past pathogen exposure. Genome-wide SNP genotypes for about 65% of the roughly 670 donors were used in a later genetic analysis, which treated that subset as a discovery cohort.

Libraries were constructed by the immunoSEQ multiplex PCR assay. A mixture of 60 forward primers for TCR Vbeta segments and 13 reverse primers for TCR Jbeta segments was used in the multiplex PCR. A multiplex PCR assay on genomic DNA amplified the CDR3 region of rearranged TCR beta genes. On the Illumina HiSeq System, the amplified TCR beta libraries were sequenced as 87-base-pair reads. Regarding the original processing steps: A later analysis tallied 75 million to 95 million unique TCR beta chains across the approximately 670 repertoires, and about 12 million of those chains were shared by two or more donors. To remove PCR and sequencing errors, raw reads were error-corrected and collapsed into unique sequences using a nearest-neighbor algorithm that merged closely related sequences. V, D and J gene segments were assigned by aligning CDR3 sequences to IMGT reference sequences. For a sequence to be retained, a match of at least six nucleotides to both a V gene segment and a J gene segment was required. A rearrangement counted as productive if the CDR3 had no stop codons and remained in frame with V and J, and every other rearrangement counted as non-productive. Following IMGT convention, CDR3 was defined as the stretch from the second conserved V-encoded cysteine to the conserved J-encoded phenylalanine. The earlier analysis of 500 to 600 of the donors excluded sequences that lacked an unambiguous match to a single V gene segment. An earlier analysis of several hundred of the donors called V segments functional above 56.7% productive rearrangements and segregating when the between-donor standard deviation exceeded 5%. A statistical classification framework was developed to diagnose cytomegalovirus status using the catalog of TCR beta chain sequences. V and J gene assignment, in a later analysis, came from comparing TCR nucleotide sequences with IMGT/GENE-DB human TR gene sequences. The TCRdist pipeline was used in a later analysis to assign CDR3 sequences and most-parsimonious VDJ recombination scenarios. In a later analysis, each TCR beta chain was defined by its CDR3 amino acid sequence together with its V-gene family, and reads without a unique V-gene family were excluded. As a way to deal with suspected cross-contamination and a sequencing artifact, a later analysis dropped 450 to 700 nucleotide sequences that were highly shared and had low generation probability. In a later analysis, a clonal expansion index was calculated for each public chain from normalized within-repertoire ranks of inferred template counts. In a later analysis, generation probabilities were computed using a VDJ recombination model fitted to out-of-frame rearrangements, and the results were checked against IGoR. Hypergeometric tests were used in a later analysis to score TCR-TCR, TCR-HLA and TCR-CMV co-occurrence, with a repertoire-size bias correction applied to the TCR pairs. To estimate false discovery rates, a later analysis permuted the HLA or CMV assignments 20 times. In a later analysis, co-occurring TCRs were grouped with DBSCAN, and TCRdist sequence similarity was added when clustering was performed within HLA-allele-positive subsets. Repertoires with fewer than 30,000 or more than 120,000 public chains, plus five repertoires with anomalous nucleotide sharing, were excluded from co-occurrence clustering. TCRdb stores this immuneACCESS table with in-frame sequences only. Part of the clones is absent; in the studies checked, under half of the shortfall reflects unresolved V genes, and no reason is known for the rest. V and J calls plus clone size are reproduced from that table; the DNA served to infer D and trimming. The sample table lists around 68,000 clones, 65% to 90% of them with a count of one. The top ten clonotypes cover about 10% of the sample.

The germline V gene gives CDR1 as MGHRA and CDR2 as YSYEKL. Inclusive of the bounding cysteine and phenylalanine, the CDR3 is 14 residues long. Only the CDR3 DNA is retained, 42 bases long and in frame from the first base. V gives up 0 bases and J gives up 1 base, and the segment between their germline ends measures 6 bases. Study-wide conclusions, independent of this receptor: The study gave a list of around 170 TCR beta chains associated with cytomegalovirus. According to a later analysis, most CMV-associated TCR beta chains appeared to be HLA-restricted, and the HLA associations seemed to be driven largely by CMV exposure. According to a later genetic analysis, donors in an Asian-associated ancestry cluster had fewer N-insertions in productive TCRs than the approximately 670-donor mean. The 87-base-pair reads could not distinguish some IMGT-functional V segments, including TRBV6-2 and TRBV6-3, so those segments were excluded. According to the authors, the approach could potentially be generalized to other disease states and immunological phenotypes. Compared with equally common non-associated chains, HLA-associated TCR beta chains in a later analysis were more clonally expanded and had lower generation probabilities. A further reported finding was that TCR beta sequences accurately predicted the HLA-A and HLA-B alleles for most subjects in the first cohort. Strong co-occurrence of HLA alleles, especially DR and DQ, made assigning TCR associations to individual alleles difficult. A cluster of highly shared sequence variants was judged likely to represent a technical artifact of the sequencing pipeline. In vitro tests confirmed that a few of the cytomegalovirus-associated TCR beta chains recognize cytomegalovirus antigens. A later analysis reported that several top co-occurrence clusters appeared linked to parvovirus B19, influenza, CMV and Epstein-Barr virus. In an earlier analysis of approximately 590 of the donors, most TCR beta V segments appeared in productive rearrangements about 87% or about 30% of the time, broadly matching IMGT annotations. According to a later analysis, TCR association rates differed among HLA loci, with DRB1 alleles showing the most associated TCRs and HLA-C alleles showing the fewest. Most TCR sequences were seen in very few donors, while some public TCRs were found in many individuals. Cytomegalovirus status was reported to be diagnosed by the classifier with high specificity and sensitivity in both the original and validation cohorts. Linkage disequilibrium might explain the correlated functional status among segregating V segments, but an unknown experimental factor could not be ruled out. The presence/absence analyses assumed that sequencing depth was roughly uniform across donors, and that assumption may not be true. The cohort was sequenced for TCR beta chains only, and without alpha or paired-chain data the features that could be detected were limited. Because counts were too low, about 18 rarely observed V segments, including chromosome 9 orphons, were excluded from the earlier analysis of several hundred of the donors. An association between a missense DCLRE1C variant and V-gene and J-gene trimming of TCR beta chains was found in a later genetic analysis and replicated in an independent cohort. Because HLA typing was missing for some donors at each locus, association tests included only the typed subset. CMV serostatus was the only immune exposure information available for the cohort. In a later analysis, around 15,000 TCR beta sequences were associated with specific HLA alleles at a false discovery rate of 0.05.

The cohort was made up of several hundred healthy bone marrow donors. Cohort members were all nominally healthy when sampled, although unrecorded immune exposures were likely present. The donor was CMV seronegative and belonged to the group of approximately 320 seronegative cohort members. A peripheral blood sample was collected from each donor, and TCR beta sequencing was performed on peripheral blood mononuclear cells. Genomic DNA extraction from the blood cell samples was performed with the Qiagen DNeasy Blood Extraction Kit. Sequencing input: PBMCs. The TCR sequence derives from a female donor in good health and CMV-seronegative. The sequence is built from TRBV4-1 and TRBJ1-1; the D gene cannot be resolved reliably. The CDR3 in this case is CASSQDMRNTEAFF. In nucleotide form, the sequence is TGCGCCAGCAGCCAAGACATGAGGAACACTGAAGCTTTCTTT.